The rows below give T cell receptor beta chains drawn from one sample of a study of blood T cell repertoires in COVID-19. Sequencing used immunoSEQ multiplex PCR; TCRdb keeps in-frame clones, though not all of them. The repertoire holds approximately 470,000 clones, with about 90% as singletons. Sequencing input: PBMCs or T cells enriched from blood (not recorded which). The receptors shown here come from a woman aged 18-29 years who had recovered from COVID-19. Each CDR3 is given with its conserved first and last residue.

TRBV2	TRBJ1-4	CASSLTSGTGGEKLFF
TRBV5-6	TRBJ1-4	CASSLSGGEKLFF
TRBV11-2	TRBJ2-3	CASSLGGTDTQYF
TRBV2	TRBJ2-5	CASSEEQGEQETQYF
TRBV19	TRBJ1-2	CASSRFGDINYGYTF
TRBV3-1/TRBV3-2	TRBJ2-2	CASRGLNTGELFF
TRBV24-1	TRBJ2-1	CATSEAATVQQFF
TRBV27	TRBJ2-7	CASRDLTGDYEQYF
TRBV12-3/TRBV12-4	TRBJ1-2	CASSLGQNYGYTF
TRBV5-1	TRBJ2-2	CASSLDPAGAGGELFF
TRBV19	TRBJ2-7	CASSMGREGEQYF
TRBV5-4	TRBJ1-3	CASSLGPVNSGNTIYF
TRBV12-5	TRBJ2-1	CASGLRFWGGDGLEGNEQFF
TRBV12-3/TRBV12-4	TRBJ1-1	CASSLAGQGVLSF
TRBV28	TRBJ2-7	CASRLGQGGYEQYF
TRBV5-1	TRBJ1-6	CASSLEGGARPLHF
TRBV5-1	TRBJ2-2	CASRQGTGGDTGELFF
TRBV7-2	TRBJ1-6	CASSLPANRERGSPLHF
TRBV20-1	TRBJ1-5	CSASRGFEEDQPQHF
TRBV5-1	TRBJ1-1	CASSLEATGGTEAFF
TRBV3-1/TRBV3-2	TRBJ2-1	CASSQEGAGEGNEQFF
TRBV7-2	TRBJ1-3	CASSLHRNTIYF
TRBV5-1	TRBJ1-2	CASSLNLGEDGYTF
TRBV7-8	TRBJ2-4	CASSRGLVDIQYF
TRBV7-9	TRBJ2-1	CASSLPGEVNEQFF
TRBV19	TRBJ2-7	CASSSTGRLEQYF
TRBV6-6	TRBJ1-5	CASSHSDRGIDF
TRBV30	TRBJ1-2	CAWKPDRVIGYTF
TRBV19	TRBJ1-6	CASSPKSIPPGDLVVVINSPLHF
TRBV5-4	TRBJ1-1	CASSLMTGGDTEAFF
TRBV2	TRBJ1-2	CASSEEGQTNYGYTF